The sequence of this TCR beta chain was determined in a study of blood T cells in healthy people across ages. The V and J ends lost 4 bases and 0 bases respectively, with 11 bases between them. In germline, CDR1 is KGHDR, CDR2 SFDVKD. The CDR3 spans 15 residues. Next came a second PCR, run for about 6 to 12 cycles, which used a sample-barcoded 5' primer along with a J-beta primer mix. In TCRdb, the 5' RACE reads were re-called with MiXCR into one record per CDR3 protein. The sample contains roughly 1,800,000 distinct CDR3 sequences, about 49% of which appear only once. This clonotype was sampled from a woman in her forties in good health. This rearrangement joins TRBV24-1 to TRBJ1-2; D ambiguous. The sequenced material came from blood. The CDR3 DNA sequence: TGTGCCACCAGTGACCCTGGAGGGTCTAACTATGGCTACACCTTC. This sequence encodes CATSDPGGSNYGYTF.